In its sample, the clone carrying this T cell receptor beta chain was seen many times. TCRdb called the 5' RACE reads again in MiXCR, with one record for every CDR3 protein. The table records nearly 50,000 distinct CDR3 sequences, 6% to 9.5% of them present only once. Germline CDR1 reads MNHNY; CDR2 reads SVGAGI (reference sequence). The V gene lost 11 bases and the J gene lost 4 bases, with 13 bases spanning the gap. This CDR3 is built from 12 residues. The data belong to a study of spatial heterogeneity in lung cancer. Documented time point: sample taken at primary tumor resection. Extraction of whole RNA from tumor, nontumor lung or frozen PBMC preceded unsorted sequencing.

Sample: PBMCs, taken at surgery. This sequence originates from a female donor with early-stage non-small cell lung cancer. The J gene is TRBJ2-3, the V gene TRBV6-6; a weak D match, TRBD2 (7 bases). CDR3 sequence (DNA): TGTGCCGAGGGGGGGTCGCCAGATACGCAGTATTTT. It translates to CAEGGSPDTQYF.